Below, 23 T cell receptor beta chains from the same sample are listed, as sequenced in a study of technical replicates of blood from a few donors. Profiling relied on immunoSEQ multiplex PCR, and the TCRdb table lists in-frame clones only, not all of them. Of about 83,000 clones listed, 90% to 95% are singletons. Sequencing was performed on T cells isolated from PBMCs. The receptors were sampled from a human donor in good health.

The chain joins TRBV4-1 to TRBJ2-7; 9 bases match TRBD2. The germline CDR1 and CDR2 sequences are MGHRA and YSYEKL. The CDR3 contains 17 residues. V lost 1 base, J lost 3 bases, and 10 bases stayed unmatched. CDR3 loop: CASSQVRPSGRFYEQYF. CDR3 DNA: TGCGCCAGCAGCCAAGTGCGTCCGAGCGGGAGGTTCTACGAGCAGTACTTC.

The V and J genes are TRBV5-1 and TRBJ2-1; D is undetermined. Per the germline V gene, CDR1 is SGHRS and CDR2 is YFSETQ. The CDR3 is 14 amino acids. Trimming took 5 bases from V and 6 from J, leaving 15 bases between them. CDR3 loop: CASRAPGSLNEQFF. The CDR3 nucleotides are TGCGCCAGCAGAGCACCGGGTAGTCTCAATGAGCAGTTCTTC.

The J gene is TRBJ2-7, the V gene TRBV7-7, with D perhaps TRBD2 (6 bases). Germline V gene lookup returns CDR1 SSHAT and CDR2 FNYEAQ (reference sequence). CDR3 size: 13 residues. Trimming left V 3 bases short and J 5 bases short, with 11 bases between. CDR3 loop: CASSLAPGDEQYF. CDR3 DNA sequence: TGTGCCAGCAGCTTGGCCCCGGGGGACGAGCAGTACTTC. Combining the CDR3 with reference TRBV7-7 and TRBJ2-7 gives the whole variable domain GAGVSQSPRYKVTKRGQDVTLRCDPISSHATLYWYQQALGQGPEFLTYFNYEAQPDKSGLPSDRFSAERPEGSISTLTIQRTEQRDSAMYRCASSLAPGDEQYFGPGTRLTVT.

V usage is TRBV7-3 and J usage is TRBJ2-4; D may be TRBD2 (6 bases). V lost 2 bases to trimming and J lost 6 bases, with 8 bases between them. The germline V gene has CDR1 SGHTA and CDR2 FQGTGA. This CDR3 is 13 amino acids long. CDR3 DNA: TGTGCCAGCAGCTTAGACGGGGGAAACATTCAGTACTTC. Protein product: CASSLDGGNIQYF.

This clone was counted between two and nine times. This chain connects TRBV9 to TRBJ1-4; no reliable D call. This CDR3 has 13 amino acids. The germline gives CDR1 SGDLS, CDR2 YYNGEE. Trimming took 7 bases from V and 10 from J, leaving 17 bases between them. The CDR3, as DNA: TGTGCCAGCTCGAACATCATCGGCGGAAAACTGTTTTTT. It is translated as CASSNIIGGKLFF.

This clone appeared a single time. The rearrangement uses TRBV28 and TRBJ2-2; 7 nucleotides align to TRBD1. The CDR3 loop spans 14 amino acids. J gave up 5 bases and V 5 bases, and 5 bases lay outside the gene matches. Germline CDR1 MDHEN, CDR2 SYDVKM. This CDR3 reads CASSPTGMTGELFF. The CDR3 nucleotides read TGTGCCAGCAGTCCGACAGGGATGACCGGGGAGCTGTTTTTT.

The genes are TRBV10-3 and TRBJ2-1, with D perhaps TRBD1 (6 bases). Per the germline V gene, CDR1 is ENHRY and CDR2 is SYGVKD. V was pared by 0 bases and J by 8 bases, with 17 bases between. CDR3 length: 16 residues. The CDR3 region is CAISESKGGVGDEQFF. The CDR3 DNA reads as TGTGCCATCAGTGAGTCGAAAGGGGGAGTTGGCGATGAGCAGTTCTTC.

The J gene is TRBJ2-3, the V gene TRBV7-9, with 13 bases lining up with TRBD2. With V trimmed by 4 bases and J by 2 bases, 12 bases remained unmatched. The CDR3 is 19 amino acids. The germline V gene encodes CDR1 SEHNR and CDR2 FQNEAQ (reference sequence). CDR3 region: CASSSGSWGLAGNTDTQYF. The CDR3 DNA follows: TGTGCCAGCAGCTCAGGGTCCTGGGGACTAGCGGGGAACACAGATACGCAGTATTTT.

This clone was seen once. The rearrangement uses TRBV10-1 and TRBJ2-3; 9 bases are a match to TRBD1. Germline lookup yields CDR1 WNHNN and CDR2 SYGVQD (reference sequence). CDR3 size: 16 residues. Trimming cost V 1 base and J 6 bases; bases outside gene matches: 8. This chain's CDR3 is CASSEFSGQGADTQYF. The DNA of the CDR3 is TGCGCCAGCAGTGAGTTCTCGGGACAGGGTGCCGATACGCAGTATTTT.

The V gene is TRBV1, the J gene TRBJ2-1; TRBD2, the D gene given by the table, was not confirmed from the DNA. TRBV1 is designated a pseudogene. The CDR3 extends over 20 amino acids. As DNA, the CDR3 is TGCACCAGCAGCCAAGAGATCAGCTTACAATGTCCGAGGGATTACAATGAGCAGTTCTTC. Protein product: CTSSQEISLQCPRDYNEQFF.

J is TRBJ2-5 and V is TRBV19, with 7 bases matching TRBD2. The CDR3 totals 13 residues. V was pared by 3 bases and J by 6 bases, with 4 bases of the junction left unmatched. Germline-derived CDR1 and CDR2 are LNHDA and SQIVND (reference sequence). The CDR3 DNA follows: TGTGCCAGTAGTATCGGGGGGAGACAGACCCAGTACTTC. This sequence encodes CASSIGGRQTQYF.

V gene TRBV4-2 combines with J gene TRBJ2-3; no reliable D call. The germline CDR1 and CDR2 sequences are LGHNA and YNFKEQ. The CDR3 spans 13 residues. Trimming left V 3 bases short and J 1 base short, with 5 bases between. The CDR3: CASSHSGTDTQYF. The DNA for the CDR3 is TGTGCCAGCAGCCACTCAGGCACAGATACGCAGTATTTT.

The V and J genes are TRBV23-1 and TRBJ1-2; the D is unclear. TRBV23-1 belongs to the ORF category, with a function that is uncertain. This CDR3 is 15 amino acids long. Trimming took 0 bases from V and 4 from J, leaving 12 bases between them. The CDR3 loop reads CASSQSSGEPYGYTF. DNA for the CDR3: TGCGCCAGCAGTCAATCATCCGGGGAACCCTATGGCTACACCTTC.

This chain uses TRBV19 with TRBJ2-1, with D maybe TRBD2 (6 bases). Germline V gene lookup returns CDR1 LNHDA and CDR2 SQIVND (reference sequence). V was shortened by 0 bases and J by 0 bases, with 9 bases between the two germline ends. The length of the CDR3 is 16 residues. CDR3 nucleotides: TGTGCCAGTAGTATAGATCTCGGGAGCTCCTACAATGAGCAGTTCTTC. This encodes CASSIDLGSSYNEQFF.

The chain couples TRBV11-2 to TRBJ1-2; 9 nucleotides match TRBD1. CDR1 and CDR2 from the germline V gene are SGHAT and FQNNGV. This CDR3 region has 17 residues. V shed 3 bases, J shed 9 bases, and the junction held 17 bases outside the gene matches. In nucleotides, the CDR3 is TGTGCCAGCAGCTTTTTACCGGGACAGGGCCAAACCCTCAGCTACACCTTC. The encoded protein is CASSFLPGQGQTLSYTF.

The V and J genes are TRBV28 and TRBJ2-3, with D possibly matching TRBD1 (5 bases). Deletions cut 8 bases from V and 1 base from J, with 13 bases between. The CDR3 is 14 residues long. CDR1 is MDHEN and CDR2 is SYDVKM in the germline V gene. The CDR3, as DNA: TGTGCCAGCGCCGGACACAGCCGCACAGATACGCAGTATTTT. Translation gives CASAGHSRTDTQYF. Looking up the rest from reference TRBV28 and TRBJ2-3 gives the full variable domain: DVKVTQSSRYLVKRTGEKVFLECVQDMDHENMFWYRQDPGLGLRLIYFSYDVKMKEKGDIPEGYSVSREKKERFSLILESASTNQTSMYLCASAGHSRTDTQYFGPGTRLTVL.

The chain is built from TRBV5-4 and TRBJ2-7; D may be TRBD2 (6 bases). V lost 4 bases, J lost 7 bases, and 18 bases lay in between. The CDR3 is 14 residues long. In germline, CDR1 is SGHNT, CDR2 YYREEE (reference sequence). CDR3 nucleotides: TGTGCCAGCAGCCGGAAGGACCCGGGGGATGAGCAGTACTTC. As protein: CASSRKDPGDEQYF.

This chain joins TRBV7-2 and TRBJ2-3, with TRBD1 as a possible D gene (5 bases). The CDR3 totals 13 residues. CDR1 is SGHTA, CDR2 FQGNSA, per germline. Trimming cost V 5 bases and J 6 bases, with 12 bases left between them. This CDR3 reads CASSPYPGDTQYF. In DNA, the CDR3 is TGTGCCAGCAGCCCGTACCCAGGGGATACGCAGTATTTT.

The gene calls are TRBV7-6 and TRBJ2-1; 8 bases line up with TRBD1. Germline CDR1 SGHVS, CDR2 FNYEAQ. The CDR3 spans 15 residues. Trimming removed 1 base from V and 4 bases from J; junction bases left unmatched: 3. CDR3 protein: CASSLGTGRYNEQFF. The CDR3 DNA is TGTGCCAGCAGCTTAGGGACAGGGAGGTACAATGAGCAGTTCTTC.

The chain has TRBV29-1 and TRBJ2-1; a possible D gene is TRBD2 (5 bases). Germline loops: CDR1 SQVTM, CDR2 ANQGSEA. The CDR3 is 13 amino acids. V was pared by 4 bases and J by 8 bases, with 15 bases between. The chain's CDR3 is CSVGLPEAYEQFF. CDR3 DNA: TGCAGCGTTGGACTCCCGGAGGCGTATGAGCAGTTCTTC.

The gene calls are TRBV2 and TRBJ2-7; the D gene is possibly TRBD1 (6 bases). Germline assignment: CDR1 SNHLY and CDR2 FYNNEI. CDR3 length: 15 amino acids. With 2 bases removed from V and 5 bases from J, the gap between germline ends came to 16 bases. CDR3 sequence (DNA): TGTGCCAGCAGTGAACACGGACAGCATATCCACGAGCAGTACTTC. Its translation: CASSEHGQHIHEQYF.

The gene calls are TRBV29-1 and TRBJ1-1; tentative D call: TRBD1 (6 bases). V lost 4 bases and J 1 base, leaving 7 bases between the germline ends. The CDR3 runs to 12 residues. In germline, CDR1 is SQVTM, CDR2 ANQGSEA. The CDR3 nucleotides read TGCAGCGTTGCAGGGGCGAACACTGAAGCTTTCTTT. Protein product: CSVAGANTEAFF.

The chain is built from TRBV6-4 and TRBJ1-1; D perhaps matches TRBD1 (5 bases). The CDR3 is made up of 15 amino acids. The germline V and J ends were trimmed by 3 bases and 3 bases, with 14 bases remaining between them. Per the germline V gene, CDR1 is MRHNA and CDR2 is SNTAGT. The CDR3 is CASSEKQVGYTEAFF. In DNA, the CDR3 is TGTGCCAGCAGTGAAAAACAGGTGGGCTACACTGAAGCTTTCTTT.